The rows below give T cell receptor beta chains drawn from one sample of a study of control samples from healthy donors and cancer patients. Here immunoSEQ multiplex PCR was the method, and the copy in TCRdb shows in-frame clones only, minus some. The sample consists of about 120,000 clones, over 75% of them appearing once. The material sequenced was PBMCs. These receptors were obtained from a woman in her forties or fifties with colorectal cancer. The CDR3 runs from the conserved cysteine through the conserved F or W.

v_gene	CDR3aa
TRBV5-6	CASSGGNGAYYGYTF
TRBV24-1	CATSAQAEETQYF
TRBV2	CASSESRWGGGTTPLHF
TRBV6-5	CASSFDRASYNSPLHF
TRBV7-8	CASSERTGDNEQFF
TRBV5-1	CASSFLQGANTEAFF
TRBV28	CASSSGDFYEQYF
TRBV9	CASSQPHGSSYNEQFF
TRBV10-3	CAISDPSPEGRTGELFF
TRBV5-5	CASSGGQGITDTQYF
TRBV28	CASGSRSYNEQFF
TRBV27	CASSFTGGTEAFF
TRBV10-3	CAISESTAGNYGYTF
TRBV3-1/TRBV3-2	CASSQDRGSGNTIYF
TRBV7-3	CASSLRKRNSPLHF
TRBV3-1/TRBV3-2	CASSQEMALAGNTIYF
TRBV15	CATSSLLAGPTYNEQFF
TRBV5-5	CASSLSLGISVETQYF
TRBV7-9	CASSPNEQFF
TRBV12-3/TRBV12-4	CASSFGREKLFF
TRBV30	CAWSTLLGPTDTQYF
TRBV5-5	CASSLPLNVNTEAFF
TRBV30	CAWSVTDTIYF
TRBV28	CASSFTQTQYF
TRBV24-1	CATSDTGTGGNEQYF
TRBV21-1	CASAPGIRLAGGPMTDTQYF
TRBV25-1	CASSWGETLAEQYF
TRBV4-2	CASSQLTSGGADEQFF
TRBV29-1	CSVMDAPFNEQFF
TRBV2	CASTGLPPYEQYF
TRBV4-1	CASSQWDYANIQYF
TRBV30	CAWSTGTGNTIYF
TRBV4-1	CASSATRVLNSPLHF
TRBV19	CASSTLAGGGETQYF
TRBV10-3	CATYGQTYGYTF
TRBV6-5	CASSYDIRDDYEQYF